The entry that follows covers one T cell receptor beta chain sequence. Antigen unknown. This sample was taken from a study of post-analysis software for immune sequencing data. Whole-study findings and limits: Controls showed significantly higher normalized Chao1 diversity than did multiple sclerosis patients.

The library was made from cDNA and included unique molecular identifiers. TCRdb independently ran MiXCR on the PCR reads; one entry per CDR3 protein. The sample has about 200,000 distinct CDR3 sequences; approximately 29% are singletons. This TCR was recovered from a girl between 2 and 17 years old with multiple sclerosis. The sequenced sample consisted of blood.

CDR3 DNA: TGTGCCAGCAGTTTGGGCAGGGTCTACGAGCAGTACTTC. The encoded protein is CASSLGRVYEQYF. The chain has TRBV6-6 and TRBJ2-7, with TRBD1 as a possible D gene (5 bases). This CDR3 spans 13 amino acids. Germline CDR1 MNHNY, CDR2 SVGAGI (reference sequence). Deletions cut 4 bases from V and 3 bases from J, with 10 bases between.